This T cell receptor beta chain stems from a study of T cells in Graves' hyperthyroidism and ophthalmopathy. RNA transcripts provided the source from which TCR beta CDR3 regions were amplified. First-round RT-PCR of the TCR CDR3 relied on the HTBI primer set. Using its own MiXCR run on the multiplex PCR reads, TCRdb lists one record per CDR3 protein. The sample has some 300,000 distinct CDR3 sequences, roughly 17% seen once. General study points: Ophthalmopathy, as predicted by the model, came a median about six months after the prediction.

This clonotype came up many times. Its specificity is not known. Graves' hyperthyroidism is called stable when ophthalmopathy does not progress within 18 months. Patients aged 18 to 65 had newly diagnosed hyperthyroidism lasting under 2 months. Diagnoses used clinical symptoms, serum thyroxine and TRAb, thyroid ultrasound and orbital computed tomography. The CDR3 is made up of 14 amino acids. Deletions cut 6 bases from V and 2 bases from J, with 13 bases between. Germline V CDR1 and CDR2: MGHDK, SYGVNS. This TCR was sampled from a man aged 30 to 45 with Graves' hyperthyroidism. Sequenced sample: blood. The chain couples TRBV25-1 to TRBJ1-2, with D possibly matching TRBD1 (6 bases). In nucleotides, the CDR3 is TGTGCCAGCAGCCCGGACAGCGACAACTATGGCTACACCTTC. Its protein product is CASSPDSDNYGYTF.